These 3 T cell receptor beta chains were sequenced from one sample in a study of blood T cell repertoires in COVID-19. Method: immunoSEQ multiplex PCR; TCRdb's copy keeps in-frame clones and lacks some. The data show about 140,000 clones, about four fifths seen once. The sample was peripheral blood. The receptors come from a human donor in a cohort sampled during active COVID-19.

The gene calls are TRBV5-1 and TRBJ2-1; the D gene is possibly TRBD2 (5 bases). Trimming stripped 4 bases from V and 7 bases from J, with 15 bases between. The CDR3 totals 14 residues. CDR1 is SGHRS and CDR2 is YFSETQ in the germline V gene. The CDR3 sequence is CASSLSQWENEQFF. In DNA, the CDR3 is TGCGCCAGCAGCCTCTCACAGTGGGAGAATGAGCAGTTCTTC.

The chain uses TRBV24-1 and TRBJ2-3, with 8 bases lining up with TRBD1. J lost 1 base, V lost 3 bases, and 2 bases had no gene match. The CDR3 is made up of 15 amino acids. CDR1 is KGHDR and CDR2 is SFDVKD in the germline V gene. For the CDR3, the DNA is TGTGCCACCAGTGATCCGGGACAGGGCACAGATACGCAGTATTTT. The encoded protein is CATSDPGQGTDTQYF.

J is TRBJ2-5 and V is TRBV28; D might be TRBD2 (7 bases). The CDR3 is made up of 16 amino acids. V lost 2 bases and J lost 2, with 15 bases in between. From germline, CDR1 is MDHEN and CDR2 SYDVKM. As DNA, the CDR3 is TGTGCCAGCAGTTTACCTGTGGGGGGGCGGCAAGAGACCCAGTACTTC. Amino acid sequence: CASSLPVGGRQETQYF.